Described below is a single T cell receptor (beta chain) sequence and its context. This CDR3 is built from 17 residues. CDR1 MDHEN and CDR2 SYDVKM come from the germline V gene. V was cut by 5 bases and J by 3 bases, with 21 bases left in between. These data originate in a study of blood T cell repertoires in COVID-19. Generated by immunoSEQ multiplex PCR, the TCRdb table keeps only in-frame clones and is missing some. This table has some 140,000 clones, around 86% appearing once. The chain is built from TRBV28 and TRBJ2-3; perhaps TRBD1 as D (5 bases). The sample consisted of peripheral blood. The receptor's source is a woman in her sixties with active or convalescent COVID-19. The CDR3 loop is CASSPPDSLGRTDTQYF. The CDR3 DNA sequence: TGTGCCAGCAGTCCGCCAGACAGCCTAGGTCGGACAGATACGCAGTATTTT.